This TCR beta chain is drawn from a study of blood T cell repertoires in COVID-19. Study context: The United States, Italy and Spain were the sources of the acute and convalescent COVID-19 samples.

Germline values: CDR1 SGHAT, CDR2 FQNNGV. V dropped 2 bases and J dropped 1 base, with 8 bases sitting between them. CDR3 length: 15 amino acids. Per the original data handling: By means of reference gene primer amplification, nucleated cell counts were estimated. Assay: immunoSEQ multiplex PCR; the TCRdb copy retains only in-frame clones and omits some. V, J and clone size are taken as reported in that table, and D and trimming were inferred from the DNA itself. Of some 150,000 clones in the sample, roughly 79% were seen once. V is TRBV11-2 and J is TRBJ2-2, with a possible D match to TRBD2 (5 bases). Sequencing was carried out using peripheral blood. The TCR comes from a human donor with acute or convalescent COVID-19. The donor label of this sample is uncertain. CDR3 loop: CASSLRLQNTGELFF. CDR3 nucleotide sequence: TGTGCCAGCAGCTTAAGACTACAGAACACCGGGGAGCTGTTTTTT. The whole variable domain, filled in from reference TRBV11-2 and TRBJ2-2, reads EAGVAQSPRYKIIEKRQSVAFWCNPISGHATLYWYQQILGQGPKLLIQFQNNGVVDDSQLPKDRFSAERLKGVDSTLKIQPAKLEDSAVYLCASSLRLQNTGELFFGEGSRLTVL.